This record covers a single TCR beta chain. Its cognate antigen is unknown. Germline V gene sequence: CDR1 LGHDT, CDR2 YNNKEL (reference sequence). Unmatched junction bases numbered 10, after V lost 1 base and J lost 11 bases. CDR3 length: 15 residues. This entry is derived from a study of T cell responses to AZD1222 COVID-19 vaccine. Across the whole study: Pooled in the analysis were second doses at about 4 or about 12 weeks. General study points: Baseline serology detected seropositivity in only six AZD1222 recipients. Distributed over spike, vaccine-associated CD4 TCRs predominated at 160-218 and 743-854.

Produced via immunoSEQ multiplex PCR; TCRdb's table is partial and in-frame only. The sample consists of about 160,000 clones, about 91% of them appearing once. The V gene is TRBV3-1 (or the pseudogene TRBV3-2), the J gene TRBJ1-4; 7 bases agree with TRBD1. The sequence derives from an adult in good health. Sequencing was performed on peripheral blood, taken on day 0 of AZD1222 vaccination. CDR3 amino acids: CASSQGVGGARKLFF. The CDR3 DNA reads as TGTGCCAGCAGCCAAGGGGTAGGGGGCGCGAGGAAACTGTTTTTT.